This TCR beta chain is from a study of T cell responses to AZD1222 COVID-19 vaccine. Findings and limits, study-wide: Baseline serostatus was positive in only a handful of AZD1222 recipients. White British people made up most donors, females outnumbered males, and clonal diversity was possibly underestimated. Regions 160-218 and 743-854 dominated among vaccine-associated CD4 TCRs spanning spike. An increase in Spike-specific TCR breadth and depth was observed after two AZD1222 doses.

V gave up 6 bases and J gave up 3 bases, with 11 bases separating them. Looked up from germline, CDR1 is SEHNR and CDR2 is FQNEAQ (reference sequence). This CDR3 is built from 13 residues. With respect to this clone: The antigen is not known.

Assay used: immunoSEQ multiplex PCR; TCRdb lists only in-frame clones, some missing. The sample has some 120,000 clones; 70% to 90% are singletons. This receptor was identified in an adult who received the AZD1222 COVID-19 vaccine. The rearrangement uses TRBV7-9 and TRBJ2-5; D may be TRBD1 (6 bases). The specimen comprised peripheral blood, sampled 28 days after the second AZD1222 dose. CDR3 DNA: TGTGCCAGCAGGACCCGGGACAAAGAGACCCAGTACTTC. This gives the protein CASRTRDKETQYF. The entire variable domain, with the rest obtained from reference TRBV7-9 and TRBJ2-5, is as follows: DTGVSQNPRHKITKRGQNVTFRCDPISEHNRLYWYRQTLGQGPEFLTYFQNEAQLEKSRLLSDRFSAERPKGSFSTLEIQRTEQGDSAMYLCASRTRDKETQYFGPGTRLLVL.